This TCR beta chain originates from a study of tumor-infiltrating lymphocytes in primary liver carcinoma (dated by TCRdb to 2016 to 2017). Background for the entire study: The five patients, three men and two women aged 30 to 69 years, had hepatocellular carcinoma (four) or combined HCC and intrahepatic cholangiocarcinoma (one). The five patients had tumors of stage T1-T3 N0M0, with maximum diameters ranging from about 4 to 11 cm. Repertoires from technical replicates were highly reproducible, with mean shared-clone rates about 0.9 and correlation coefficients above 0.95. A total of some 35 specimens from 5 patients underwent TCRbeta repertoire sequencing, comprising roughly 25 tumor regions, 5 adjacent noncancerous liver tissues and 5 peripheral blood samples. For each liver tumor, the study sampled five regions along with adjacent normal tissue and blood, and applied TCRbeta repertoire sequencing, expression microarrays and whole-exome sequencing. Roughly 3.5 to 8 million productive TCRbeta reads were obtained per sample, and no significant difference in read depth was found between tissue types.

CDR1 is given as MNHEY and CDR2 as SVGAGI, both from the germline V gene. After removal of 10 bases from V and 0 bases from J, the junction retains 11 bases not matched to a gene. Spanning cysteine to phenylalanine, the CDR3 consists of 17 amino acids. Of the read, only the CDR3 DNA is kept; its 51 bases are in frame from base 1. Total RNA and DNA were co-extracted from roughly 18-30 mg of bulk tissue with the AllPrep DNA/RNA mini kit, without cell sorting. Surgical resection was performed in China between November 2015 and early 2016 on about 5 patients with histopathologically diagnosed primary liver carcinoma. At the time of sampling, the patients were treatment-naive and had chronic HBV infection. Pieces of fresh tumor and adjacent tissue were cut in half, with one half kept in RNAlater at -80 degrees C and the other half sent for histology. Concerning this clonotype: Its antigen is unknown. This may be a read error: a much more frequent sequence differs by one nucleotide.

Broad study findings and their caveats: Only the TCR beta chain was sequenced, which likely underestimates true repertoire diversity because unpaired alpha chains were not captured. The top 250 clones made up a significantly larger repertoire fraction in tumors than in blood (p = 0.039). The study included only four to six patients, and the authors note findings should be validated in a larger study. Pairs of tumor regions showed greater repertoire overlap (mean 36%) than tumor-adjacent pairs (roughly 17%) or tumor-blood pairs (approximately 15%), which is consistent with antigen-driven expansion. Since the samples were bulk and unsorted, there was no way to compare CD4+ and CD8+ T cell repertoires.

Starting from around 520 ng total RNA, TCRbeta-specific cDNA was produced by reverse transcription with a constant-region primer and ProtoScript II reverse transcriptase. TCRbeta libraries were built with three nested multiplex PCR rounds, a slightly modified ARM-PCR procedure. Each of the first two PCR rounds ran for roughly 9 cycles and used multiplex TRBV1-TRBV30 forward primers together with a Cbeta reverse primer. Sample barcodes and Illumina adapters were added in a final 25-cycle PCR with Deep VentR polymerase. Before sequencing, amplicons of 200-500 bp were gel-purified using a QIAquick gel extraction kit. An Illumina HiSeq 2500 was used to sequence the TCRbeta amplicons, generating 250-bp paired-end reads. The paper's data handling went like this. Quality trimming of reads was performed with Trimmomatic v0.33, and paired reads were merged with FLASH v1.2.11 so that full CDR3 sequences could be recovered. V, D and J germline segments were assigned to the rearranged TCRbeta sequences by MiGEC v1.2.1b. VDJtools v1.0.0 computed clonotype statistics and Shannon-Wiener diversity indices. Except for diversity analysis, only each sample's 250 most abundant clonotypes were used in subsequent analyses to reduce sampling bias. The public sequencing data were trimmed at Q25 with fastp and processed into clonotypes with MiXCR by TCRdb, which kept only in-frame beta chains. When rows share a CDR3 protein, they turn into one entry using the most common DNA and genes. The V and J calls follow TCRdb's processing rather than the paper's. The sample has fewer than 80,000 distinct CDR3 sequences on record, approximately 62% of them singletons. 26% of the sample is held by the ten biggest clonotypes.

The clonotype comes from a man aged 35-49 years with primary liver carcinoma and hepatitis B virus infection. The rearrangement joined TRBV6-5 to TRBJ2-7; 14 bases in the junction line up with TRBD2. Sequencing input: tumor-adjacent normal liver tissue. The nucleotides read TGTGCCAACAGCCTTGGACTAGCGGGAGGTAGCTCCTACGAGCAGTACTTC. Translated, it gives CANSLGLAGGSSYEQYF.